Listed below are T cell receptor beta chains from one sample, sequenced in a study of metastatic and nonmetastatic thyroid tumors. With MiXCR, TCRdb reprocessed the PCR reads. The table includes 42,000 or so clones, over 15% detected once. The sequenced sample was tumor tissue. The receptors derive from a female donor with papillary thyroid cancer or a benign thyroid nodule (not recorded which). Some clones in this sample may be carry-over from other donors' samples. The CDR3 runs from the conserved cysteine through the conserved F or W. D genes are given only for firm matches.

CDR3aa	d_gene	j_gene	v_gene
CSARRVGGSTDTQYF	-	TRBJ2-3	TRBV20-1
CASSEDIAGRSGANVLTF	TRBD2	TRBJ2-6	TRBV4-2
CASSPIGASGGADTQYF	TRBD2	TRBJ2-3	TRBV18
CASSEAIQGFPGGNTIYF	-	TRBJ1-3	TRBV6-1
CASHILAARPYEQYF	-	TRBJ2-7	TRBV27
CASSPGQGGSYSNQPQHF	TRBD1	TRBJ1-5	TRBV11-1
CASSRPRNYGYTF	-	TRBJ1-2	TRBV5-6
CSVWAGSYNEQFF	-	TRBJ2-1	TRBV29-1
CASSEPGTSADTQYF	TRBD2	TRBJ2-3	TRBV10-2
CASSSDRLANEKLFF	-	TRBJ1-4	TRBV27
CASSLVGQGISGYTF	TRBD1	TRBJ1-2	TRBV5-6
CASTWTSGSYNEQFF	TRBD2	TRBJ2-1	TRBV6-1
CASGTSGNNEQFF	TRBD2	TRBJ2-1	TRBV2